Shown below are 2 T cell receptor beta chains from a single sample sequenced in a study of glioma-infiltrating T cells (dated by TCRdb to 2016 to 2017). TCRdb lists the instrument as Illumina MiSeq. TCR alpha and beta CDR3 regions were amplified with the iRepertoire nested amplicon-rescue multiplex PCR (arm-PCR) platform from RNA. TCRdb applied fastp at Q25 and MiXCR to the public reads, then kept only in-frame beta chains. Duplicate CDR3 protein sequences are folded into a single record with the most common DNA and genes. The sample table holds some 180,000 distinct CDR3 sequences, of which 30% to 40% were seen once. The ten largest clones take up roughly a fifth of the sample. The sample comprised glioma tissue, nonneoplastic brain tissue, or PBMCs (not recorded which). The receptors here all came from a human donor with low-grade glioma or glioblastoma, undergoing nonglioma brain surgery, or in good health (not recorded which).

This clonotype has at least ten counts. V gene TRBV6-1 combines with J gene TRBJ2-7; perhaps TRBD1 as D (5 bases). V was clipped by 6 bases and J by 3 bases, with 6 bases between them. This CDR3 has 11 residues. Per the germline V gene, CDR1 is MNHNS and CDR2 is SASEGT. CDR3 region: CASRDNYEQYF. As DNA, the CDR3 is TGTGCCAGCAGGGACAACTACGAGCAGTACTTC.

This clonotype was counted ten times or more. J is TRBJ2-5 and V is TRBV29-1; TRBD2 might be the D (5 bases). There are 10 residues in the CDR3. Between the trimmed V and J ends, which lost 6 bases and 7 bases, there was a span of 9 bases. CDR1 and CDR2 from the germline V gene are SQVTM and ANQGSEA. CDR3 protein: CSVSLGTQYF. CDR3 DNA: TGCAGCGTGTCACTAGGGACCCAGTACTTC. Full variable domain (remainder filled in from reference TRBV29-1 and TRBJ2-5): SAVISQKPSRDICQRGTSLTIQCQVDSQVTMMFWYRQQPGQSLTLIATANQGSEATYESGFVIDKFPISRPNLTFSTLTVSNMSPEDSSIYLCSVSLGTQYFGPGTRLLVL.